The sequence of this T cell receptor (beta chain) was determined in a study of blood T cell repertoires in COVID-19. Study at large: The samples span acute and convalescent COVID-19 from the United States, Italy and Spain. Nucleic acid was either cDNA or gDNA, and it came from T cells, B-cell-depleted T cells, or PBMCs.

As originally analysed: Nucleated cell counts were estimated from reference gene primer amplification. The table came from immunoSEQ multiplex PCR; TCRdb's copy has only in-frame clones and leaves some out. V, J and clone size reflect that table, while D and trimming were determined from the DNA. The table shows about 360,000 clones, with 75% to 90% occurring only once. One Seattle source followed patients from active infection through their disease course. CDR1 is MNHNS and CDR2 is SASEGT in the germline V gene. The CDR3 runs 14 residues. Trimming took off 1 base at V and 3 bases at J, with 9 bases between the two ends.

The specimen was peripheral blood. This sequence was found in a woman aged 55-70 years with COVID-19, enrolled during active disease. The V and J genes are TRBV6-1 and TRBJ2-5; the D gene is possibly TRBD1 (6 bases). DNA of the CDR3: TGTGCCAGCAGTGAAGGGACAGCCGAAGAGACCCAGTACTTC. Protein: CASSEGTAEETQYF.